The 24 T cell receptor beta chains below all came from one sample that was sequenced in a study of shared clonotypes between healthy human individuals (dated by TCRdb to the early 2020s). Library preparation used the immunoSEQ multiplex PCR assay. TCRdb re-hosts the immuneACCESS table, in-frame sequences only. Its copies lack some clones; in the studies checked, an unresolved V gene accounts for under half of them, and the cause for the rest is not known. Recorded for this sample are about 2.3 million clones; 85% to 95% of them occurred a single time. The ten top clones hold under 0.45% of the sample. Sample: naive CD4+ T cells from PBMCs. The sample's cell subset or site label is to be understood as: CD45RA+ positively selected. The receptors here all came from a man aged 18 to 30 in good health. Some clones in this sample may be carry-over from other donors' samples.

There are a few counts of this clone. The chain carries TRBV30 and TRBJ1-2, with D perhaps TRBD1 (5 bases). The CDR3 spans 11 residues. Germline-derived CDR1 and CDR2 are GTSNPN and SVGIG (reference sequence). V was pared by 7 bases and J by 8 bases, with 14 bases between. The CDR3 here is CAYRDFGGYTF. Written as DNA, the CDR3 is TGTGCCTACCGGGACTTCGGAGGCTACACCTTC.

The gene calls are TRBV11-2 and TRBJ2-7; 7 nucleotides match TRBD1. Per the germline V gene, CDR1 is SGHAT and CDR2 is FQNNGV. The CDR3 contains 18 residues. With 2 bases clipped from V and 3 bases from J, the junction kept 16 bases outside the gene matches. The CDR3 is CASSLISRTGLKGYEQYF. The CDR3 DNA reads as TGTGCCAGCAGCTTAATCTCCCGGACAGGCCTGAAGGGCTACGAGCAGTACTTC.

In regard to this clone: Other DNA variants within this sample encode the same CDR3. CDR3 nucleotides: TGTGCCAGCAGTTTAGGGAGCACAGATACGCAGTATTTT. The encoded protein is CASSLGSTDTQYF. The chain joins TRBV28 to TRBJ2-3; D call uncertain. CDR1 MDHEN and CDR2 SYDVKM come from the germline V gene. V gave up 2 bases and J gave up 0 bases, with 3 bases separating them. This CDR3 is 13 amino acids long.

This chain links TRBV28 with TRBJ2-7, with D hard to call. The V gene's germline CDR1 is MDHEN and CDR2 SYDVKM. CDR3 length: 16 residues. Trimming took 1 base from V and 1 from J, leaving 14 bases between them. This CDR3 is CASSLYSLRRSYEQYF. CDR3 in DNA: TGTGCCAGCAGTTTATACTCACTCCGAAGGTCCTACGAGCAGTACTTC.

CDR3 DNA: TGCGCCAGCAGGCCAACTTTGATGGGGGCAGGGAACTATGGCTACACCTTC. Protein product: CASRPTLMGAGNYGYTF. V usage is TRBV5-1 and J usage is TRBJ1-2; weak D call: TRBD1 (6 bases). Per the germline V gene, CDR1 is SGHRS and CDR2 is YFSETQ. There are 17 residues in the CDR3. Trimming stripped 5 bases from V and 2 bases from J, with 22 bases between. Full variable domain (missing parts from reference TRBV5-1 and TRBJ1-2): KAGVTQTPRYLIKTRGQQVTLSCSPISGHRSVSWYQQTPGQGLQFLFEYFSETQRNKGNFPGRFSGRQFSNSRSEMNVSTLELGDSALYLCASRPTLMGAGNYGYTFGSGTRLTVV.

A word on this clone: The same CDR3 is also encoded by other DNA sequences in this sample. The rearrangement joins TRBV5-1 to TRBJ2-5; 7 bases agree with TRBD1. Looked up from germline, CDR1 is SGHRS and CDR2 is YFSETQ. This CDR3 spans 13 amino acids. V lost 4 bases to trimming and J lost 5 bases; unmatched junction nucleotides: 5. The CDR3 DNA reads as TGCGCCAGCAGCAATAGGGGGCTGGAGACCCAGTACTTC. It yields the protein CASSNRGLETQYF.

The chain joins TRBV7-8 to TRBJ2-2; D might be TRBD1 or TRBD2, each matching 5 bases. This CDR3 is 19 amino acids long. Germline V CDR1 and CDR2: SGHVS, FQNEAQ. The germline V and J ends were trimmed by 3 bases and 5 bases, with 25 bases remaining between them. The CDR3: CASSFKRVAARGRTGELFF. The CDR3 bases are TGTGCCAGCAGCTTTAAACGGGTTGCGGCGAGGGGCCGTACCGGGGAGCTGTTTTTT. The full variable domain, completed using reference TRBV7-8 and TRBJ2-2, is GAGVSQSPRYKVAKRGQDVALRCDPISGHVSLFWYQQALGQGPEFLTYFQNEAQLDKSGLPSDRFFAERPEGSVSTLKIQRTQQEDSAVYLCASSFKRVAARGRTGELFFGEGSRLTVL.

V gene TRBV6-5 combines with J gene TRBJ2-3; the D gene is possibly TRBD2 (6 bases). Trimming left V 6 bases short and J 4 bases short, with 17 bases between. This CDR3 comprises 15 residues. Looked up from germline, CDR1 is MNHEY and CDR2 is SVGAGI. CDR3 nucleotide sequence: TGTGCCAGCAGCTTAAGACTAGGAGTTGCAGATACGCAGTATTTT. Protein: CASSLRLGVADTQYF.

The chain couples TRBV28 to TRBJ2-3, with 13 bases that match TRBD2. This CDR3 spans 20 amino acids. V lost 7 bases, J lost 2 bases, and 18 bases stayed unmatched. Germline V CDR1 and CDR2: MDHEN, SYDVKM. As DNA, the CDR3 is TGTGCCAGCACCCGCCGACTAGCGGGAGGCCCTACCTCGACCACAGATACGCAGTATTTT. Translating it yields CASTRRLAGGPTSTTDTQYF. Filled out from reference TRBV28 and TRBJ2-3, the complete variable domain reads DVKVTQSSRYLVKRTGEKVFLECVQDMDHENMFWYRQDPGLGLRLIYFSYDVKMKEKGDIPEGYSVSREKKERFSLILESASTNQTSMYLCASTRRLAGGPTSTTDTQYFGPGTRLTVL.

V gene TRBV5-1 combines with J gene TRBJ1-2, with D possibly TRBD1 on 5 matching bases. With 0 bases removed from V and 5 bases from J, the gap between germline ends came to 8 bases. CDR3 length equals 13 residues. Germline V gene sequence: CDR1 SGHRS, CDR2 YFSETQ. CDR3 in amino acids: CASSLGWGYGYTF. For the CDR3, the DNA is TGCGCCAGCAGCTTGGGATGGGGGTATGGCTACACCTTC.

The rearrangement joins TRBV30 to TRBJ1-1; no reliable D call. Germline CDR1 reads GTSNPN; CDR2 reads SVGIG (reference sequence). This CDR3 is built from 14 residues. V lost 0 bases and J lost 5, with 13 bases in between. The DNA of the CDR3 is TGTGCCTGGAGTGTTTCGGGGAGGTGGACTGAAGCTTTCTTT. This translates into CAWSVSGRWTEAFF.

For the CDR3, the DNA is TGTGCCAGCAGCTTTGCCCCTAGCACAGATACGCAGTATTTT. It translates to CASSFAPSTDTQYF. The chain couples TRBV7-3 to TRBJ2-3; D gene ambiguous. The CDR3 spans 14 residues. Germline CDR1 and CDR2: SGHTA and FQGTGA. The V end lost 3 bases, the J end lost 0 bases, and 7 bases lay between the germline ends.

V is TRBV14 and J is TRBJ2-3, with D perhaps matching TRBD1 (6 bases). With 4 bases removed from V and 0 bases from J, the gap between germline ends came to 11 bases. CDR3 length equals 15 residues. Germline V gives CDR1 SGHDN, CDR2 FVKESK. The CDR3 DNA is TGTGCCAGCAGCCGTAGACAGGCCAGCACAGATACGCAGTATTTT. It yields the protein CASSRRQASTDTQYF.

The chain recombines TRBV9 with TRBJ2-5; tentatively, D is TRBD2 (5 bases). With 0 bases removed from V and 1 base from J, the gap between germline ends came to 7 bases. Germline CDR1 SGDLS, CDR2 YYNGEE. The CDR3 has 14 residues. The chain's CDR3 is CASSVASFQETQYF. DNA of the CDR3: TGTGCCAGCAGCGTAGCTAGCTTCCAAGAGACCCAGTACTTC. Based on the CDR3 plus reference TRBV9 and TRBJ2-5, the full variable domain is DSGVTQTPKHLITATGQRVTLRCSPRSGDLSVYWYQQSLDQGLQFLIQYYNGEERAKGNILERFSAQQFPDLHSELNLSSLELGDSALYFCASSVASFQETQYFGPGTRLLVL.

The rearrangement links TRBV19 to TRBJ2-1; D unresolved. Germline V lookup: CDR1 LNHDA, CDR2 SQIVND (reference sequence). This CDR3 is built from 14 residues. V was pared by 6 bases and J by 0 bases, with 9 bases between. CDR3 nucleotides: TGTGCCAGTAGGAGGACCGACTCCTACAATGAGCAGTTCTTC. Translated, it gives CASRRTDSYNEQFF.

The chain couples TRBV6-5 to TRBJ1-2; D may be TRBD1 (5 bases). CDR1 is MNHEY, CDR2 SVGAGI, per germline. This CDR3 contains 15 residues. The V and J ends lost 1 base and 7 bases respectively, with 16 bases between them. The CDR3 reads CASSYWERGVGGYTF. DNA of the CDR3: TGTGCCAGCAGTTACTGGGAAAGGGGTGTCGGTGGCTACACCTTC.

CDR3 nucleotides: TGTGCCAGCACGATCGACCCGACGGTCGTTGGCTACACCTTC. Its translation is CASTIDPTVVGYTF. The V gene is TRBV7-3, the J gene TRBJ1-2; unclear D gene. The length of the CDR3 is 14 residues. Trimming removed 7 bases from V and 7 bases from J, with 19 bases in between. The germline V gene has CDR1 SGHTA and CDR2 FQGTGA.

The CDR3 nucleotides are TGTGCCAGCAGTTTACTACAGATCGGGGAGCTGTTTTTT. Translation: CASSLLQIGELFF. The V and J genes are TRBV28 and TRBJ2-2; D is unresolved. This CDR3 comprises 13 residues. The germline V and J ends were trimmed by 2 bases and 7 bases, with 8 bases remaining between them. The germline gives CDR1 MDHEN, CDR2 SYDVKM.

V usage is TRBV29-1 and J usage is TRBJ2-6; D uncertain. Germline V gene sequence: CDR1 SQVTM, CDR2 ANQGSEA. V was trimmed by 1 base and J by 0 bases, leaving 7 bases between them. The CDR3 contains 15 residues. CDR3 sequence: CSVEGDISGANVLTF. CDR3 DNA sequence: TGCAGCGTTGAAGGGGATATCTCTGGGGCCAACGTCCTGACTTTC. Based on the CDR3 plus reference TRBV29-1 and TRBJ2-6, the full variable domain is SAVISQKPSRDICQRGTSLTIQCQVDSQVTMMFWYRQQPGQSLTLIATANQGSEATYESGFVIDKFPISRPNLTFSTLTVSNMSPEDSSIYLCSVEGDISGANVLTFGAGSRLTVL.

This clone is a singleton in its sample. The V and J genes are TRBV4-1 and TRBJ1-4; D remains ambiguous. The CDR3 covers 13 residues. The germline V gene has CDR1 MGHRA and CDR2 YSYEKL. Trimming stripped 1 base from V and 8 bases from J, with 8 bases between. CDR3: CASSQGVAEKLFF. The CDR3, as DNA: TGCGCCAGCAGCCAAGGGGTCGCCGAAAAACTGTTTTTT.

The rearrangement links TRBV5-1 to TRBJ2-2; 8 bases fit TRBD2. CDR3 size: 16 residues. V was clipped by 0 bases and J by 3 bases; unmatched bases: 4. The germline gives CDR1 SGHRS, CDR2 YFSETQ. The CDR3 loop reads CASSLASLADTGELFF. In nucleotides, the CDR3 is TGCGCCAGCAGCTTGGCCTCACTAGCGGACACCGGGGAGCTGTTTTTT.

J is TRBJ2-7 and V is TRBV27; 10 bases are a match to TRBD2. Germline CDR1 MNHEY, CDR2 SMNVEV (reference sequence). This CDR3 is built from 15 residues. J was trimmed by 4 bases and V by 8 bases; bases with no gene match: 11. CDR3: CASARGGTSVYEQYF. CDR3 in DNA: TGTGCCAGCGCCCGTGGGGGGACTAGCGTGTACGAGCAGTACTTC.

This clone showed up just once. The chain uses TRBV5-5 and TRBJ2-6; D is possibly TRBD1 (5 bases). The V end was cut by 3 bases, the J end by 5 bases, with 18 bases between. CDR3 length equals 17 residues. Looked up from germline, CDR1 is SGHKS and CDR2 is YYEKEE (reference sequence). DNA for the CDR3: TGTGCCAGCAGCTCTACTCAGGGAAGTCCTAGGGCCAACGTCCTGACTTTC. This encodes CASSSTQGSPRANVLTF. The entire variable domain, with the rest obtained from reference TRBV5-5 and TRBJ2-6, is as follows: DAGVTQSPTHLIKTRGQQVTLRCSPISGHKSVSWYQQVLGQGPQFIFQYYEKEERGRGNFPDRFSARQFPNYSSELNVNALLLGDSALYLCASSSTQGSPRANVLTFGAGSRLTVL.

The chain is built from TRBV27 and TRBJ2-1; D not resolved. This CDR3 has 14 residues. Germline V gene lookup returns CDR1 MNHEY and CDR2 SMNVEV (reference sequence). The ends were cut back, 5 bases at V and 7 bases at J, with 15 bases in the middle. The CDR3 region has the DNA TGTGCCAGCAGTCCCCCCTCGGGCTTGAATGAGCAGTTCTTC. Residues: CASSPPSGLNEQFF.